Each of the 30 T cell receptor beta chains below was sequenced from the same sample in a study of CD8 T cells in ankylosing spondylitis. One entry per CDR3 protein results from TCRdb running MiXCR on the 5' RACE reads. Of approximately 260,000 distinct CDR3 sequences in the sample, approximately 20% are singletons; the top ten hold more than 25%. Sequenced: blood, either unsorted or a sorted T cell fraction (not recorded which). Every receptor here comes from a male donor with ankylosing spondylitis or in good health (not recorded which).

In this sample, this clonotype turned up a few times. J is TRBJ2-6 and V is TRBV4-2, with TRBD2 identical over 14 bases. The CDR3 consists of 18 residues. With 2 bases clipped from V and 5 bases from J, the junction kept 5 bases outside the gene matches. Germline-derived CDR1 and CDR2 are LGHNA and YNFKEQ. For the CDR3, the DNA is TGTGCCAGCAGCCAACCGGGACTAGCGGGAGAAAGGGCCAACGTCCTGACTTTC. It yields the protein CASSQPGLAGERANVLTF.

About this clonotype: Compared with germline, one end of the junction differs, possibly owing to a read error. The V and J genes are TRBV12-3 or TRBV12-4 and TRBJ2-3; no definite D call. The CDR3 runs 12 residues. The CDR3, as DNA: TGTGCCAGAAGTTTCAGTCGACATACGCAGTATTTT. The encoded protein is CARSFSRHTQYF.

This clonotype was picked up a small number of times. This chain connects TRBV5-1 to TRBJ2-3; D is undetermined. With 4 bases removed from V and 4 bases from J, the gap between germline ends came to 10 bases. CDR1 SGHRS and CDR2 YFSETQ come from the germline V gene. This CDR3 has 13 amino acids. The CDR3 sequence is CASSDLWPDTQYF. The CDR3 coding sequence is TGCGCCAGCAGCGACCTCTGGCCAGATACGCAGTATTTT.

The chain has TRBV20-1 and TRBJ2-7; TRBD2 matches 11 bases. This CDR3 has 14 amino acids. The junction had 4 bases not matched to a gene; V was cut back by 3 bases and J by 3 bases. Germline V CDR1 and CDR2: DFQATT, SNEGSKA (reference sequence). The CDR3 here is CSARGGTSGYEQYF. As DNA, the CDR3 is TGCAGTGCTAGGGGGGGGACTAGCGGCTACGAGCAGTACTTC.

This clonotype turned up a few times. This rearrangement joins TRBV13 to TRBJ2-3; no clear D. Per the germline V gene, CDR1 is PRHDT and CDR2 is FYEKMQ (reference sequence). V shed 5 bases and J shed 2 bases, with 11 bases lying between them. There are 14 residues in the CDR3. The CDR3 nucleotides read TGTGCCAGCAGCCCCCGACATCTCACAGATACGCAGTATTTT. It specifies CASSPRHLTDTQYF.

Only a few counts were recorded for this clonotype. The chain links TRBV3-1 to TRBJ2-1, with TRBD2 matching over 16 bases. Trimming removed 4 bases from V and 7 bases from J; junction bases left unmatched: 7. The CDR3 runs to 17 residues. Germline CDR1 and CDR2: LGHDT and YNNKEL (reference sequence). CDR3 region: CASSLVPGLAGGNEQFF. Written as DNA, the CDR3 is TGTGCCAGCAGCCTCGTCCCGGGACTAGCGGGGGGGAATGAGCAGTTCTTC.

The rearrangement uses TRBV9 and TRBJ2-1; 8 nucleotides align to TRBD1. This CDR3 is built from 12 residues. Per germline, CDR1 SGDLS and CDR2 YYNGEE. The V segment lost 3 bases and the J segment 9 bases; nucleotides outside the gene matches: 2. The DNA for the CDR3 is TGTGCCAGCAGCGCAGGGGGCGGTGAGCAGTTCTTC. Translation: CASSAGGGEQFF.

In the case of this clonotype: A read error may be the cause here, since a much bigger clone is one base away. CDR3 sequence reads: CASRTRQTQFF. CDR3 coding DNA: TGTGCCAGCAGAACGAGACAGACCCAGTTCTTC. This chain connects TRBV7-2 to TRBJ2-1, with D possibly being TRBD1 (5 bases). The V gene's germline CDR1 is SGHTA and CDR2 FQGNSA. The CDR3 contains 11 residues. The ends were cut back, 6 bases at V and 13 bases at J, with 13 bases in the middle.

The chain combines TRBV5-4 with TRBJ2-7; 8 bases agree with TRBD2. The ends lost 2 bases at V and 3 bases at J; junction bases unmatched: 4. The CDR3 loop spans 14 amino acids. Germline-derived CDR1 and CDR2 are SGHNT and YYREEE (reference sequence). CDR3 region: CASSFGAGGYEQYF. Written as DNA, the CDR3 is TGTGCCAGCAGCTTCGGGGCGGGAGGCTACGAGCAGTACTTC.

A few counts support this clonotype. V usage is TRBV10-3 and J usage is TRBJ2-2, with D perhaps matching TRBD2 (6 bases). In germline, CDR1 is ENHRY, CDR2 SYGVKD. CDR3 length: 13 amino acids. V was cut by 11 bases and J by 2 bases, with 12 bases left in between. The CDR3 sequence: CAAGGVNTGELFF. The DNA for the CDR3 is TGTGCCGCCGGCGGGGTAAACACCGGGGAGCTGTTTTTT.

This clonotype appeared many times. The J gene is TRBJ1-2, the V gene TRBV7-9; D gene unclear. Deletions cut 1 base from V and 2 bases from J, with 11 bases between. The V gene's germline CDR1 is SEHNR and CDR2 FQNEAQ (reference sequence). This CDR3 region has 15 residues. The CDR3 sequence is CASSLVNGLNYGYTF. In DNA, the CDR3 is TGTGCCAGCAGCTTAGTCAACGGACTAAACTATGGCTACACCTTC. Supplemented by reference TRBV7-9 and TRBJ1-2, the full variable domain reads DTGVSQNPRHKITKRGQNVTFRCDPISEHNRLYWYRQTLGQGPEFLTYFQNEAQLEKSRLLSDRFSAERPKGSFSTLEIQRTEQGDSAMYLCASSLVNGLNYGYTFGSGTRLTVV.

The DNA of the CDR3 is TGCGCCAGCAGCTTGGAGGGACAGGGGAACCACGAGCAGTACTTC. Translation: CASSLEGQGNHEQYF. The chain employs TRBV5-1 and TRBJ2-7; 10 nucleotides match TRBD1. Trimming took 0 bases from V and 5 from J; bases not matched to a gene: 5. CDR1 is SGHRS, CDR2 YFSETQ, per germline. This CDR3 is 15 amino acids long.

The chain employs TRBV28 and TRBJ2-3; D gene unclear. In germline, CDR1 is MDHEN, CDR2 SYDVKM. This CDR3 contains 14 residues. V lost 7 bases to trimming and J lost 2 bases, with 13 bases between them. For the CDR3, the DNA is TGTGCCAGCATAGCAGCGCTGAACACAGATACGCAGTATTTT. It encodes CASIAALNTDTQYF.

This clonotype came up a few times. The J gene is TRBJ2-7, the V gene TRBV7-2, with D tentatively TRBD1 (6 bases). Germline-derived CDR1 and CDR2 are SGHTA and FQGNSA. The CDR3 runs to 15 residues. V gave up 2 bases and J gave up 3 bases, with 14 bases separating them. The CDR3 reads CASSLIVGGNYEQYF. The CDR3 nucleotides read TGTGCCAGCAGCTTAATAGTAGGGGGAAACTACGAGCAGTACTTC.

The chain is built from TRBV9 and TRBJ2-3, with unresolved D. Germline CDR1 reads SGDLS; CDR2 reads YYNGEE. Trimming stripped 0 bases from V and 4 bases from J, with 3 bases between. The CDR3 spans 12 residues. This CDR3 reads CASSVASDTQYF. DNA of the CDR3: TGTGCCAGCAGCGTAGCGTCAGATACGCAGTATTTT.

This clonotype came up many times. The CDR3 DNA is TGTGCCACCAGCAGGACTAGCCCCGACGAGCAGTACTTC. Translated: CATSRTSPDEQYF. The chain employs TRBV15 and TRBJ2-7; 7 nucleotides agree with TRBD2. CDR3 length: 13 amino acids. V lost 3 bases, J lost 5 bases, and 4 bases stayed unmatched. Germline assignment: CDR1 LNHNV and CDR2 YYDKDF (reference sequence).

This clonotype was seen a handful of times. This chain connects TRBV28 to TRBJ2-1; 13 bases match TRBD2. The CDR3 loop spans 19 amino acids. V trimming: 6 bases; J trimming: 3 bases; junction bases outside the gene matches: 14. Germline V gene sequence: CDR1 MDHEN, CDR2 SYDVKM. In DNA, the CDR3 is TGTGCCAGCAGACAACCGTCCCGACTAGCGGGAGGTATCTACAATGAGCAGTTCTTC. This sequence encodes CASRQPSRLAGGIYNEQFF.

The CDR3, as DNA: TGTGCCAGCAGCAAAAGGACTAGCGGAGCAGATACGCAGTATTTT. It is translated as CASSKRTSGADTQYF. The gene calls are TRBV6-1 and TRBJ2-3; 10 nucleotides match TRBD2. There are 15 residues in the CDR3. Germline V gives CDR1 MNHNS, CDR2 SASEGT. V shed 6 bases, J shed 4 bases, and the junction held 7 bases outside the gene matches.

V and J are TRBV24-1 and TRBJ2-5; 9 nucleotides agree with TRBD1. V lost 4 bases to trimming and J lost 5 bases; unmatched junction nucleotides: 10. The CDR3 is made up of 16 amino acids. Germline V gene lookup returns CDR1 KGHDR and CDR2 SFDVKD. CDR3 amino acids: CATSELGQGIMETQYF. The DNA for the CDR3 is TGTGCCACCAGTGAGCTCGGACAGGGGATAATGGAGACCCAGTACTTC.

The chain carries TRBV19 and TRBJ2-7; D remains unclear. V gave up 4 bases and J gave up 5 bases, with 12 bases separating them. Looked up from germline, CDR1 is LNHDA and CDR2 is SQIVND (reference sequence). This CDR3 comprises 13 residues. The CDR3 is CASSTLLFDEQYF. The DNA of the CDR3 is TGTGCCAGTAGTACCTTACTCTTCGACGAGCAGTACTTC.

The chain carries TRBV28 and TRBJ1-2; D gene ambiguous. The CDR3 spans 12 residues. Germline V gene lookup returns CDR1 MDHEN and CDR2 SYDVKM. V was clipped by 10 bases and J by 3 bases, with 12 bases between them. In DNA, the CDR3 is TGTGCCACCCTCAGTGAATACTATGGCTACACCTTC. Translated, it gives CATLSEYYGYTF.

Here the CDR3 reads CASSLASDYEQYF. CDR3 DNA sequence: TGTGCCAGCAGCTTAGCTAGCGACTACGAGCAGTACTTC. The chain uses TRBV13 and TRBJ2-7; the D gene is possibly TRBD2 (6 bases). The germline gives CDR1 PRHDT, CDR2 FYEKMQ (reference sequence). Deletions cut 1 base from V and 3 bases from J, with 7 bases between. The CDR3 has 13 residues.

Ten or more counts support this clonotype. The J gene is TRBJ2-7, the V gene TRBV12-3 or TRBV12-4; D gene unclear. Trimming took 5 bases from V and 5 from J, leaving 10 bases between them. The CDR3 consists of 12 residues. CDR3: CASSPPGHEQYF. CDR3 DNA: TGTGCCAGCAGTCCACCCGGCCACGAGCAGTACTTC.

The chain uses TRBV29-1 and TRBJ1-2; TRBD1 might be the D (6 bases). Germline CDR1 and CDR2: SQVTM and ANQGSEA. The CDR3 is 17 amino acids. Deletions cut 0 bases from V and 4 bases from J, with 21 bases between. The CDR3 spells CSVEDTQGYSVPYGYTF. The CDR3 region has the DNA TGCAGCGTTGAAGATACCCAGGGGTATTCAGTTCCCTATGGCTACACCTTC.

The chain carries TRBV11-2 and TRBJ2-7; possible D gene TRBD1, 7 bases. Trimming removed 2 bases at V and 0 bases at J, with 20 bases between. The V gene's germline CDR1 is SGHAT and CDR2 FQNNGV. This CDR3 region has 18 residues. CDR3 sequence (DNA): TGTGCCAGCAGCTTATATGCAGGGGGGCAAGTAGACTCCTACGAGCAGTACTTC. Its protein product is CASSLYAGGQVDSYEQYF. Full variable domain (missing parts from reference TRBV11-2 and TRBJ2-7): EAGVAQSPRYKIIEKRQSVAFWCNPISGHATLYWYQQILGQGPKLLIQFQNNGVVDDSQLPKDRFSAERLKGVDSTLKIQPAKLEDSAVYLCASSLYAGGQVDSYEQYFGPGTRLTVT.

The chain couples TRBV5-1 to TRBJ2-5, with a tentative D call TRBD1 (6 bases). The length of the CDR3 is 14 residues. V was trimmed by 5 bases and J by 5 bases, leaving 16 bases between them. CDR1 SGHRS and CDR2 YFSETQ come from the germline V gene. CDR3 sequence (DNA): TGCGCCAGCAGTCCCGAAGGGGGTGCGGAGACCCAGTACTTC. It yields the protein CASSPEGGAETQYF.

This clonotype was detected ten times or more. V gene TRBV12-3 or TRBV12-4 combines with J gene TRBJ1-4; perhaps TRBD1 as D (6 bases). V lost 1 base, J lost 8 bases, and 14 bases lay in between. The CDR3 is 15 amino acids. Written as DNA, the CDR3 is TGTGCCAGCAGTTTAGGACAGGCCGGAGGGGAAAAACTGTTTTTT. This codes for CASSLGQAGGEKLFF.

CDR3 DNA: TGTGCCAGCAGTTTAGTGGACAGGACCGACACAGATACGCAGTATTTT. It yields the protein CASSLVDRTDTDTQYF. The chain employs TRBV28 and TRBJ2-3, with 7 bases identical to TRBD1. The germline V gene has CDR1 MDHEN and CDR2 SYDVKM. V was clipped by 2 bases and J by 2 bases; unmatched bases: 7. The CDR3 runs 16 residues.

This clonotype came up many times. The genes are TRBV20-1 and TRBJ2-1; D uncertain. CDR3 length equals 14 residues. The V end was cut by 0 bases, the J end by 5 bases, with 11 bases between. Germline-derived CDR1 and CDR2 are DFQATT and SNEGSKA (reference sequence). The CDR3 nucleotides read TGCAGTGCTAGAGATGTAGACAAGAACAATGAGCAGTTCTTC. As protein: CSARDVDKNNEQFF.

The table lists this clonotype with many counts. This chain joins TRBV4-1 and TRBJ2-1; TRBD1 matches at 8 bases. Looked up from germline, CDR1 is MGHRA and CDR2 is YSYEKL. The CDR3 sequence is 17 residues long. The J segment lost 5 bases and the V segment lost 2 bases, leaving 11 bases of the junction unmatched. CDR3 DNA sequence: TGCGCCAGCAGCCAACCCGGGCAGGGGGCCCCACACAATGAGCAGTTCTTC. This translates into CASSQPGQGAPHNEQFF.